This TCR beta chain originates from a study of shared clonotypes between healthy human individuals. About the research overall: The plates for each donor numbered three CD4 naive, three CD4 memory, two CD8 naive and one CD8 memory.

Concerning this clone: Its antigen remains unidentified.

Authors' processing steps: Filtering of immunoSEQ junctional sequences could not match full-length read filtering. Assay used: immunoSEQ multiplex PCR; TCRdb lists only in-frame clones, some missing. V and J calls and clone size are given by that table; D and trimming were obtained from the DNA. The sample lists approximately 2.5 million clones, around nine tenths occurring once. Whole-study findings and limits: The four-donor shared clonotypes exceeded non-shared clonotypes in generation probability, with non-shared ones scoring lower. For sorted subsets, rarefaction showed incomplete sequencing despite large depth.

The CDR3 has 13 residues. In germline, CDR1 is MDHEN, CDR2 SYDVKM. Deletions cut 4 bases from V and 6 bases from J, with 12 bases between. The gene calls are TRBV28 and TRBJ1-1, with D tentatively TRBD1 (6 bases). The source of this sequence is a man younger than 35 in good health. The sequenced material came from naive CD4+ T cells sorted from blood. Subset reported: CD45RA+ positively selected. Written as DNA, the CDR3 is TGTGCCAGCAGTTCCGGACAGACCGCTGAAGCTTTCTTT. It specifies CASSSGQTAEAFF.